This TCR beta chain derives from a study of T cell responses to AZD1222 COVID-19 vaccine. TCRdb's copy holds only in-frame clones and misses some; the assay was immunoSEQ multiplex PCR. The sample shows about 120,000 clones, 87% of them seen only once. In the case of this clone: As yet, its antigen is unknown.

The study's findings and limits: Across the whole spike, CD4 TCRs peaked at regions 160-218 and 743-854.

The origin of this receptor is an adult in good health. The source was peripheral blood, collected on day 0 of AZD1222 vaccination.

Written as DNA, the CDR3 is TGTGCCAGCAGCTTACTAGCGGGGTACAATGAGCAGTTCTTC. This translates into CASSLLAGYNEQFF. The gene calls are TRBV5-6 and TRBJ2-1, with 10 bases aligning to TRBD2. The length of the CDR3 is 14 residues. V shed 2 bases, J shed 4 bases, and the junction held 0 bases outside the gene matches. CDR1 and CDR2 (germline): SGHDT, YYEEEE.